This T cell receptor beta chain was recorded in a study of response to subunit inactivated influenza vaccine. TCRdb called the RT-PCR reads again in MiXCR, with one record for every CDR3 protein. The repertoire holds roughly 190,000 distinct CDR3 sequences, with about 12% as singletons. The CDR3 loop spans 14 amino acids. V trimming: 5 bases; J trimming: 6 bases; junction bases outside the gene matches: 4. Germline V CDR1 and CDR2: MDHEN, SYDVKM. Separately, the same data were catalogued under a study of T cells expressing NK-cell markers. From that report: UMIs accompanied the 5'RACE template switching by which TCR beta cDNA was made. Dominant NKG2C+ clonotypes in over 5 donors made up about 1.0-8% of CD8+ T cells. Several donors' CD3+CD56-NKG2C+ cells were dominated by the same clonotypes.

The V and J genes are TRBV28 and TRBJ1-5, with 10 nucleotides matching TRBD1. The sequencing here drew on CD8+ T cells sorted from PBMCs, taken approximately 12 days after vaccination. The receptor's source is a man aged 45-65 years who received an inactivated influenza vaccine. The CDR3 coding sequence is TGTGCCAGCAGTGAGGACAGGGGGTTTCAGCCCCAGCATTTT. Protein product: CASSEDRGFQPQHF.